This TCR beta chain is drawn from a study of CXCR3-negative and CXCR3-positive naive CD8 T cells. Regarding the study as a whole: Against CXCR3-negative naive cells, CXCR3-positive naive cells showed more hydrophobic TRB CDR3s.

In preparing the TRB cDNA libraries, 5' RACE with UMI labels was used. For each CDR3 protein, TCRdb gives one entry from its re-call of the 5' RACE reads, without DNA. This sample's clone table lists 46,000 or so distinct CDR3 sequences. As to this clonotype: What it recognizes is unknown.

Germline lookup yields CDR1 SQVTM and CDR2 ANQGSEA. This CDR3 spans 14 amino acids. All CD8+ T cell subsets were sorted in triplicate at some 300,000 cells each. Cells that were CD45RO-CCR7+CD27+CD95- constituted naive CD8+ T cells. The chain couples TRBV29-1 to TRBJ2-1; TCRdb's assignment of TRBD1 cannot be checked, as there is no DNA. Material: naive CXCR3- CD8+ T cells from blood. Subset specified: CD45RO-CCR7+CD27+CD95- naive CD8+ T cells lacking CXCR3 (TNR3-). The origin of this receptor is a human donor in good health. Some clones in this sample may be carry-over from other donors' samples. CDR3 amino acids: CSVEEAGAYNEQFF.